Listed below are T cell receptor beta chains from one sample, sequenced in a study of CD8 T cells in ankylosing spondylitis. Each CDR3 protein is one row after TCRdb ran MiXCR on the 5' RACE reads. This sample yields fewer than 500,000 distinct CDR3 sequences, of which 20% to 25% are seen a single time; approximately 16% belongs to the top ten. What was sequenced was blood, either unsorted or a sorted T cell fraction (not recorded which). These receptors all come from a male donor with ankylosing spondylitis. Each CDR3 is given with its conserved first and last residue. A D gene is named only where the DNA matches it firmly. The size of a clone is reported for some rows only, either as once, few or many, or as a class for expanded clones.

v_gene	abundance	j_gene	d_gene	CDR3aa	CDR3nt
TRBV7-9	.	TRBJ2-4	.	CASSPGRGKNIQYF	TGTGCCAGCAGCCCGGGGCGGGGAAAAAACATTCAGTACTTC
TRBV6-2/TRBV6-3	few	TRBJ2-7	.	CASSLRQDTIYEQYF	TGTGCCAGCAGTTTGAGACAGGACACTATCTACGAGCAGTACTTC
TRBV20-1	few	TRBJ2-3	TRBD2	CSARLAGGSDTQYF	TGCAGTGCTCGACTAGCGGGAGGGTCAGATACGCAGTATTTT
TRBV5-1	.	TRBJ2-1	TRBD2	CASRPVSGAFNEQFF	TGCGCCAGCAGACCTGTCAGCGGGGCGTTCAATGAGCAGTTCTTC
TRBV27	few	TRBJ2-2	.	CASSTQGGFIRTGELFF	TGTGCCAGCAGTACACAGGGGGGGTTTATTCGTACCGGGGAGCTGTTTTTT
TRBV6-5	.	TRBJ2-2	.	CASSYSNNRHTGELFF	TGTGCCAGCAGTTACTCGAACAACAGACACACCGGGGAGCTGTTTTTT
TRBV5-1	few	TRBJ2-7	TRBD1	CASRPGQGDEQYF	TGCGCCAGCAGACCGGGACAGGGCGACGAGCAGTACTTC
TRBV7-9	.	TRBJ2-7	TRBD1	CASSGQGNSYEQYF	TGTGCCAGCAGCGGACAGGGGAACTCCTACGAGCAGTACTTC
TRBV6-5	.	TRBJ2-4	.	CASSYSGAPGDIQYF	TGTGCCAGCAGTTACTCCGGGGCCCCCGGGGACATTCAGTACTTC
TRBV5-1	.	TRBJ2-7	.	CASSRSPSTHYEQYF	TGCGCCAGCAGCAGGAGTCCATCCACGCACTACGAGCAGTACTTC
TRBV2	.	TRBJ2-2	.	CASPLYDTGELFF	TGTGCCAGCCCGCTGTATGACACCGGGGAGCTGTTTTTT
TRBV20-1	few	TRBJ2-1	.	CSAGRGNEQFF	TGCAGTGCCGGACGTGGAAATGAGCAGTTCTTC
TRBV3-1	.	TRBJ2-2	.	CASSQQPFTGELFF	TGTGCCAGCAGCCAACAACCTTTCACCGGGGAGCTGTTTTTT
TRBV29-1	.	TRBJ1-2	.	CSGEGLAESYGYTF	TGCAGCGGCGAAGGGTTGGCAGAGTCCTATGGCTACACCTTC
TRBV4-1	.	TRBJ2-6	.	CASSQATGPSGANVLTF	TGCGCCAGCAGCCAAGCGACAGGCCCCTCTGGGGCCAACGTCCTGACTTTC
TRBV7-2	.	TRBJ2-1	.	CASSLVSGTGPYNEQFF	TGTGCCAGCAGCTTAGTTAGCGGGACAGGACCTTACAATGAGCAGTTCTTC
TRBV7-2	.	TRBJ2-2	TRBD2	CASSLLSGRTGELFF	TGTGCCAGCAGCTTACTGAGCGGGAGGACCGGGGAGCTGTTTTTT
TRBV5-1	.	TRBJ2-5	TRBD2	CASSVAGAQETQYF	TGCGCCAGCAGCGTAGCGGGGGCACAAGAGACCCAGTACTTC
TRBV12-3/TRBV12-4	few	TRBJ2-7	.	CASSRRDGPYEQYF	TGTGCCAGCAGCCGCCGGGACGGCCCCTACGAGCAGTACTTC
TRBV5-1	.	TRBJ1-4	TRBD1	CASSLGSGDRRNEKLFF	TGCGCCAGCAGCTTGGGCAGCGGGGACAGGAGGAATGAAAAACTGTTTTTT
TRBV6-1	.	TRBJ2-7	.	CASSHPSAEQYF	TGTGCCAGCAGTCACCCCTCCGCCGAGCAGTACTTC
TRBV6-5	few	TRBJ2-5	.	CASSYSRGGQETQYF	TGTGCCAGCAGTTACTCGAGGGGGGGTCAAGAGACCCAGTACTTC
TRBV5-1	.	TRBJ2-1	TRBD1	CASSFPGQGFNEQFF	TGCGCCAGCAGCTTTCCGGGACAGGGGTTCAATGAGCAGTTCTTC
TRBV10-3	few	TRBJ2-1	.	CAITAGPYNEQFF	TGTGCCATCACTGCAGGGCCCTACAATGAGCAGTTCTTC
TRBV6-2/TRBV6-3	few	TRBJ1-1	.	CASSYPDYTEAFF	TGTGCCAGCAGTTATCCGGACTACACTGAAGCTTTCTTT
TRBV12-3/TRBV12-4	.	TRBJ2-7	.	CASSLDGGMDYEQYF	TGTGCCAGCAGTTTAGATGGGGGCATGGACTACGAGCAGTACTTC
TRBV2	.	TRBJ2-5	TRBD1	CASKLGQGGETQYF	TGTGCCAGCAAACTCGGACAGGGAGGAGAGACCCAGTACTTC
TRBV6-2/TRBV6-3	.	TRBJ2-1	TRBD1	CASSYPKGQGIFNEQFF	TGTGCCAGCAGTTACCCAAAGGGACAGGGTATTTTCAATGAGCAGTTCTTC
TRBV12-3/TRBV12-4	many	TRBJ2-1	.	CASRVRLGSSYNEQFF	TGTGCCAGCAGAGTCAGACTAGGGAGCTCCTACAATGAGCAGTTCTTC
TRBV10-3	.	TRBJ2-2	TRBD1	CAISEGRTGAGELFF	TGTGCCATCAGTGAGGGTCGAACAGGGGCCGGGGAGCTGTTTTTT
TRBV5-1	.	TRBJ1-4	.	CASSLSTGQSNEKLFF	TGCGCCAGCAGCTTGAGCACAGGGCAGTCTAATGAAAAACTGTTTTTT
TRBV29-1	many	TRBJ2-7	.	CSVRGPEYEQYF	TGCAGCGTTAGGGGTCCGGAATACGAGCAGTACTTC
TRBV6-2/TRBV6-3	few	TRBJ2-7	.	CASSYASYEQYF	TGTGCCAGCAGTTACGCCAGCTACGAGCAGTACTTC
TRBV4-3	.	TRBJ2-3	.	CASSQGQGGTDTQYF	TGCGCCAGCAGCCAAGGGCAGGGGGGAACAGATACGCAGTATTTT
TRBV9	once	TRBJ2-1	.	CASSVEPLPSIHNEQFF	TGTGCCAGCAGCGTAGAACCCCTTCCGTCGATCCACAATGAGCAGTTCTTC
TRBV6-5	.	TRBJ2-3	TRBD2	CASSYTLAGGFRDTQYF	TGTGCCAGCAGTTACACACTAGCGGGAGGGTTCCGCGATACGCAGTATTTT
TRBV27	few	TRBJ2-2	TRBD1	CASSLRSGGMSGELFF	TGTGCCAGCAGTTTAAGATCAGGGGGAATGTCCGGGGAGCTGTTTTTT
TRBV28	.	TRBJ2-1	.	CASGGGLSSYNEQFF	TGTGCCAGCGGCGGTGGGTTGAGCTCCTACAATGAGCAGTTCTTC
TRBV5-1	few	TRBJ1-6	TRBD1	CASSWNRGRSSPLHF	TGCGCCAGCAGCTGGAACAGGGGGCGAAGTTCACCCCTCCACTTT
TRBV29-1	.	TRBJ2-1	.	CSVEAVPLNEQFF	TGCAGCGTTGAAGCGGTCCCCCTAAATGAGCAGTTCTTC
TRBV29-1	many	TRBJ1-4	.	CSVADEKLFF	TGCAGCGTGGCCGACGAAAAACTGTTTTTT
TRBV29-1	.	TRBJ2-7	.	CSVDGARREQYF	TGCAGCGTTGACGGCGCTCGCCGCGAGCAGTACTTC
TRBV20-1	.	TRBJ2-7	.	CSATEGVGLGHEQYF	TGCAGTGCCACGGAGGGGGTTGGGCTTGGGCACGAGCAGTACTTC
TRBV20-1	.	TRBJ1-5	.	CSASLGSGNQPQHF	TGCAGTGCTAGCCTGGGGAGCGGCAATCAGCCCCAGCATTTT
TRBV11-2	few	TRBJ2-1	.	CASSLFSGLSYNEQFF	TGTGCCAGCAGCCTCTTCTCGGGGCTATCCTACAATGAGCAGTTCTTC
TRBV12-3/TRBV12-4	.	TRBJ2-5	.	CASSLAMAGLEETQYF	TGTGCCAGCAGTTTAGCAATGGCAGGGTTGGAAGAGACCCAGTACTTC
TRBV19	.	TRBJ2-3	.	CASSITGDTDTQYF	TGTGCCAGTAGTATTACGGGAGACACAGATACGCAGTATTTT
TRBV12-3/TRBV12-4	.	TRBJ2-3	.	CASSFGFALKGTDTQYF	TGTGCCAGCAGTTTTGGATTTGCCCTCAAAGGCACAGATACGCAGTATTTT
TRBV7-2	.	TRBJ2-2	TRBD1	CASSKNRGYTGELFF	TGTGCCAGCAGCAAAAACAGGGGTTACACCGGGGAGCTGTTTTTT
TRBV28	few	TRBJ2-5	.	CASSDDPQETQYF	TGTGCCAGCAGTGACGACCCGCAAGAGACCCAGTACTTC
TRBV29-1	many	TRBJ2-2	.	CSARDNANTGELFF	TGCAGCGCACGGGACAACGCGAACACCGGGGAGCTGTTTTTT
TRBV20-1	.	TRBJ2-1	TRBD2	CSAPTGRANSYNEQFF	TGCAGTGCCCCCACCGGGAGGGCCAACTCCTACAATGAGCAGTTCTTC
TRBV12-3/TRBV12-4	many	TRBJ2-5	.	CASSLGRQETQYF	TGTGCCAGCAGTTTAGGTCGCCAAGAGACCCAGTACTTC
TRBV6-1	few	TRBJ1-5	.	CASSENVGQGNWPQHF	TGTGCCAGCAGTGAAAATGTAGGCCAGGGGAATTGGCCCCAGCATTTT
TRBV3-1	few	TRBJ2-5	.	CASSQGPGASQETQYF	TGTGCCAGCAGCCAAGGACCCGGCGCCAGCCAAGAGACCCAGTACTTC